The rows below give T cell receptor beta chains drawn from one sample of a study of blood T cell repertoires in COVID-19. Sequenced by immunoSEQ multiplex PCR; TCRdb stores in-frame clones only, minus some. The profile shows around 230,000 clones, about 79% of them singletons. Sequencing was performed on peripheral blood. The source is a man in his forties who had recovered from COVID-19. The CDR3 runs from the conserved cysteine through the conserved F or W. The D gene is left open where the match is weak. Rows may omit the clone size; those that give it use once, few, many or a size class.

cdr3_nt cdr3_aa v_call clone_size d_call j_call
TGCAGCACCGACAGGCTTGACTATGGCTACACCTTC CSTDRLDYGYTF TRBV29-1 - - TRBJ1-2
TGTGCCAGCAGTGAAGACCCTCTAGCGGGTTGGAATGAGCAGTTCTTC CASSEDPLAGWNEQFF TRBV2 - TRBD2 TRBJ2-1
TGTGCCAGCAGCCCCGTTTCTAGCGGGGGAAGCACAGATACGCAGTATTTT CASSPVSSGGSTDTQYF TRBV7-9 - TRBD2 TRBJ2-3
TGCGCCAGCAGCTTGTCGTTGACAGGGAGTGAAAAACTGTTTTTT CASSLSLTGSEKLFF TRBV5-1 - TRBD1 TRBJ1-4
TGTGCCAGCAGTTGGAGTAGCGGGAGGATAGCTGGGGAGCTGTTTTTT CASSWSSGRIAGELFF TRBV27 - TRBD2 TRBJ2-2
TGCGCCAGCAGCTTGGGGCTAGCGGGGAGTTACGAGCAGTACTTC CASSLGLAGSYEQYF TRBV5-1 - TRBD2 TRBJ2-7
TGCGCCAGCAGCCCGGTTTTAGGCGGGGACACTGAAGCTTTCTTT CASSPVLGGDTEAFF TRBV5-1 - - TRBJ1-1
TGTGCCAGCAGTACCACAGGGGTCTATGGCTACACCTTC CASSTTGVYGYTF TRBV12-3/TRBV12-4 - TRBD1 TRBJ1-2
TGCAGTGCTAGACCACTTTTTGAAGCTTTCTTT CSARPLFEAFF TRBV20-1 - - TRBJ1-1
TGTGCCAGCAGCCCCCAGGGAGGGCAGAACACTGAAGCTTTCTTT CASSPQGGQNTEAFF TRBV7-9 - - TRBJ1-1
TGCGCCAGCAGCCAAGATCTGAGGTACGGGGAGCTGTTTTTT CASSQDLRYGELFF TRBV4-3 once - TRBJ2-2
TGCGCCAGCAGCCAAGATAGTCACCGGCAGGGTAACTATGGCTACACCTTC CASSQDSHRQGNYGYTF TRBV4-3 - - TRBJ1-2
TGTGCCAGTAGTACCCGGACTAGCGGCACAGATACGCAGTATTTT CASSTRTSGTDTQYF TRBV19 - TRBD2 TRBJ2-3
TGTGCCAGCAGCTTTCCGGGACAGGGACTTGAGCAGTTCTTC CASSFPGQGLEQFF TRBV5-6 - TRBD1 TRBJ2-1
TGTGCCACCAGCAGAGATATTAGCGGGACCTCTAGCACAGATACGCAGTATTTT CATSRDISGTSSTDTQYF TRBV15 - TRBD2 TRBJ2-3
TGTGCCAGCAGCTCCTACTCCCTCGGGAACCAGTACTTC CASSSYSLGNQYF TRBV5-4 - - TRBJ2-5
TGCAGCGCAGGGGCTAGAGGTAGCGAGACCCAGTACTTC CSAGARGSETQYF TRBV29-1 - - TRBJ2-5
TGTGCCAGCAGCCCTCGGCGGGCAGGGGGCGCGAATGAGCAGTTCTTC CASSPRRAGGANEQFF TRBV14 once TRBD1 TRBJ2-1
TGTGCCAGCAGTTTACAGTGGAACTATGGCTACACCTTC CASSLQWNYGYTF TRBV27 - - TRBJ1-2
TGTGCCAGCAGCCATTCCCCAGGCACTGAAGCTTTCTTT CASSHSPGTEAFF TRBV7-2 - - TRBJ1-1
TGTGCCAGCAGGGACAGGGGTGGCTACACCTTC CASRDRGGYTF TRBV12-3/TRBV12-4 - TRBD1 TRBJ1-2
TGTGCCAGCAGCCCCCGGACTAGCGGGAGCACAGATACGCAGTATTTT CASSPRTSGSTDTQYF TRBV7-8 few TRBD2 TRBJ2-3
TGTGCCAGCAGACACGGACAGTTAGCCTCCTACGAGCAGTACTTC CASRHGQLASYEQYF TRBV6-5 once - TRBJ2-7
TGTGCCAGCAGAAGACTAGCGGAGCCAGCCAAAAACATTCAGTACTTC CASRRLAEPAKNIQYF TRBV5-6 - TRBD2 TRBJ2-4
TGTGCCAGCCTTCGAGGCGGCTCGGGGTCCAATGAGCAGTTCTTC CASLRGGSGSNEQFF TRBV19 - - TRBJ2-1
TGTGCCAGCAGCCAAGGGGCGGGAGAGACCCAGTACTTC CASSQGAGETQYF TRBV3-1/TRBV3-2 once - TRBJ2-5
TGCGCCAGCTCTCCAGGAGGGGCTTACACTGAAGCTTTCTTT CASSPGGAYTEAFF TRBV10-1 few - TRBJ1-1
TGTGCCAGCAGCTCGTTAGCGGGGGCCAGCACAGATACGCAGTATTTT CASSSLAGASTDTQYF TRBV7-2 - TRBD2 TRBJ2-3
TGTGCCAGCAGCACCGGGACAGTAGGTGAAGCTTTCTTT CASSTGTVGEAFF TRBV5-5 few TRBD1 TRBJ1-1
TGTGCCAGCAGCTCCCAGGGGAATGGGGCCAACGTCCTGACTTTC CASSSQGNGANVLTF TRBV9 - - TRBJ2-6
TGTGCCACCAGCAGAGATAGGGGACAGGGGGCTAACTATGGCTACACCTTC CATSRDRGQGANYGYTF TRBV15 - TRBD1 TRBJ1-2
TGTGCCAGCAGCATAACAGGGGGCGCTGGGGCCAACGTCCTGACTTTC CASSITGGAGANVLTF TRBV5-5 - TRBD1 TRBJ2-6
TGTGCCAGCAGTCCAGGGGGGCAGGGACAGACCCAGTACTTC CASSPGGQGQTQYF TRBV5-4 - - TRBJ2-5
TGTGCCAGTACCCTAGCGCTCAGCTCCTACAATGAGCAGTTCTTC CASTLALSSYNEQFF TRBV19 - - TRBJ2-1
TGTGCCAGCAGTGAGAGGGTCGATAACAATGAGCAGTTCTTC CASSERVDNNEQFF TRBV2 - - TRBJ2-1
TGCGCCAGCAGCCAGGCTTCCACAGGCAGTCCGGATACGCAGTATTTT CASSQASTGSPDTQYF TRBV4-1 - - TRBJ2-3
TGCGCCAGCAGTGCAGGGGGCAACTATGGCTACACCTTC CASSAGGNYGYTF TRBV10-1 few TRBD1 TRBJ1-2
TGTGCCAGCAGTTACTCCACCTATAACACCGGGGAGCTGTTTTTT CASSYSTYNTGELFF TRBV6-5 - - TRBJ2-2
TGTGCCATCAGTGATTCTGGGGAGGGGGTCTATGGCTACACCTTC CAISDSGEGVYGYTF TRBV10-3 - - TRBJ1-2
TGCAGCGTTGAAGAAAAGGCAGGGGGCGATGGCTACACCTTC CSVEEKAGGDGYTF TRBV29-1 - TRBD1 TRBJ1-2
TGTGCCAGCAGTCAAGGGGCGGGGAGCAATCAGCCCCAGCATTTT CASSQGAGSNQPQHF TRBV27 - - TRBJ1-5